Below are 29 T cell receptor beta chains sequenced from a single sample in a study of a mutant IDH1 vaccine in newly diagnosed glioma. Indicated time point: week 35, safety follow-up. The content of each vaccine dose was 300 ug of mutant IDH1 20-mer peptide, and topical imiquimod accompanied it. Repertoires were generated with immunoSEQ multiplex PCR, while TCRdb's copy carries only in-frame clones and drops some. The sample includes about 48,000 clones, around 78% of them seen just once. Their cognate antigens are unknown. The sequencing here drew on PBMCs, taken from a glioma patient whose treatment included an IDH1 peptide vaccine. The source of these receptors is a man between 40 and 49 years old with glioma.

This clone was counted once. The rearrangement uses TRBV12-1 and TRBJ2-5; the D call TRBD2 from the table was never checked on the DNA. TRBV12-1 is flagged as a pseudogene. The CDR3 runs to 17 residues. DNA for the CDR3: TGTGCCAGCAGCCTTTCTCCTGGGACTAGCGGGGAAGAGACCCAGTACTTC. Encoded protein: CASSLSPGTSGEETQYF.

The gene calls are TRBV29-1 and TRBJ2-1; TRBD2 agrees at 11 bases. CDR3 length equals 13 residues. Per germline, CDR1 SQVTM and CDR2 ANQGSEA. J was trimmed by 3 bases and V by 8 bases; bases with no gene match: 3. CDR3 sequence: CSTGTSGYNEQFF. The CDR3 nucleotides are TGCAGCACGGGGACTAGCGGCTACAATGAGCAGTTCTTC.

V gene TRBV15 combines with J gene TRBJ2-7, with 7 bases that match TRBD1. V gave up 1 base and J gave up 2 bases; unmatched junction bases: 14. Germline loops: CDR1 LNHNV, CDR2 YYDKDF (reference sequence). The CDR3 sequence is 18 residues long. The CDR3 DNA follows: TGTGCCACCAGCAGAGCGAGGGACAGCCTAGATTCGCCCTACGAGCAGTACGTC. Protein product: CATSRARDSLDSPYEQYV.

This chain links TRBV11-2 with TRBJ2-1; D tentatively reads TRBD1 or TRBD2 (5 bases each). In germline, CDR1 is SGHAT, CDR2 FQNNGV. The CDR3 has 14 residues. V lost 0 bases to trimming and J lost 9 bases, with 12 bases between them. The CDR3 coding sequence is TGTGCCAGCAGCTTAGAAGGGACCCCGAGTGAGCAGTTCTTC. This translates into CASSLEGTPSEQFF.

The sample holds a few counts of this clone. This sequence joins TRBV7-9 and TRBJ1-1; possibly TRBD1 for D (5 bases). Germline CDR1 reads SEHNR; CDR2 reads FQNEAQ (reference sequence). The length of the CDR3 is 14 residues. The V gene lost 6 bases and the J gene lost 6 bases, with 17 bases spanning the gap. The CDR3 nucleotides read TGTGCCAGCAGATTCGGGACCTGGGACGCTGAAGCTTTCTTT. Its translation is CASRFGTWDAEAFF.

The chain carries TRBV28 and TRBJ1-4, with D unresolved. The length of the CDR3 is 14 residues. V lost 1 base to trimming and J lost 10 bases, with 13 bases between them. CDR1 MDHEN and CDR2 SYDVKM come from the germline V gene. For the CDR3, the DNA is TGTGCCAGCAGTTTATTGGGCGGGTGGGGAAAACTGTTTTTT. Its protein product is CASSLLGGWGKLFF. Full variable domain (remainder filled in from reference TRBV28 and TRBJ1-4): DVKVTQSSRYLVKRTGEKVFLECVQDMDHENMFWYRQDPGLGLRLIYFSYDVKMKEKGDIPEGYSVSREKKERFSLILESASTNQTSMYLCASSLLGGWGKLFFGSGTQLSVL.

V usage is TRBV5-4 and J usage is TRBJ2-7, with 10 bases matching TRBD1. CDR1 is SGHNT, CDR2 YYREEE, per germline (reference sequence). The CDR3 runs 13 residues. V was pared by 5 bases and J by 7 bases, with 6 bases of the junction left unmatched. The CDR3 is CASRGDRGREQYF. CDR3 nucleotide sequence: TGTGCCAGCAGGGGGGACAGGGGACGGGAGCAGTACTTC.

V usage is TRBV18 and J usage is TRBJ1-1; TRBD1 might be the D (5 bases). This CDR3 region has 14 residues. Germline values: CDR1 KGHSH, CDR2 LQKENI. Deletions cut 5 bases from V and 2 bases from J, with 12 bases between. CDR3 protein: CASSGETVNTEAFF. The CDR3, as DNA: TGTGCCAGCTCAGGCGAGACAGTTAACACTGAAGCTTTCTTT. Based on the CDR3 plus reference TRBV18 and TRBJ1-1, the full variable domain is NAGVMQNPRHLVRRRGQEARLRCSPMKGHSHVYWYRQLPEEGLKFMVYLQKENIIDESGMPKERFSAEFPKEGPSILRIQQVVRGDSAAYFCASSGETVNTEAFFGQGTRLTVV.

This chain links TRBV6-5 with TRBJ1-2, with 9 bases that match TRBD1. The CDR3 runs 14 residues. Losses at the gene ends were 7 bases for V and 5 bases for J; bases not matched to a gene: 8. From germline, CDR1 is MNHEY and CDR2 SVGAGI. The CDR3 is CASKGSGQGYGYTF. The CDR3 DNA reads as TGTGCCAGCAAAGGGTCGGGACAGGGTTATGGCTACACCTTC.

The chain links TRBV5-1 to TRBJ2-2; D may be TRBD1 (6 bases). The CDR3 has 17 amino acids. Germline CDR1 reads SGHRS; CDR2 reads YFSETQ. Trimming took off 4 bases at V and 1 base at J, with 17 bases between the two ends. CDR3 residues: CASSVVPGTRNTGELFF. CDR3 sequence (DNA): TGCGCCAGCAGCGTCGTCCCGGGGACAAGGAACACCGGGGAGCTGTTTTTT. Supplemented by reference TRBV5-1 and TRBJ2-2, the full variable domain reads KAGVTQTPRYLIKTRGQQVTLSCSPISGHRSVSWYQQTPGQGLQFLFEYFSETQRNKGNFPGRFSGRQFSNSRSEMNVSTLELGDSALYLCASSVVPGTRNTGELFFGEGSRLTVL.

The rearrangement links TRBV9 to TRBJ1-2; 9 bases fit TRBD1. This CDR3 is built from 15 residues. V trimming: 4 bases; J trimming: 6 bases; junction bases outside the gene matches: 10. Germline assignment: CDR1 SGDLS and CDR2 YYNGEE. The CDR3 is CASSQTGQGLNGYTF. In DNA, the CDR3 is TGTGCCAGCAGCCAAACGGGACAGGGCCTAAATGGCTACACCTTC.

The genes are TRBV6-6 and TRBJ1-6, with unresolved D. V was trimmed by 10 bases and J by 7 bases, leaving 11 bases between them. Germline CDR1 MNHNY, CDR2 SVGAGI (reference sequence). The CDR3 is made up of 12 amino acids. The CDR3, as DNA: TGTGCCATCAGGACGGGCAATTCACCCCTCCACTTT. Amino acid sequence: CAIRTGNSPLHF.

This chain links TRBV15 with TRBJ1-6; D call uncertain. Germline lookup yields CDR1 LNHNV and CDR2 YYDKDF (reference sequence). V lost 11 bases and J 9 bases, leaving 11 bases between the germline ends. The CDR3 consists of 11 residues. The CDR3 DNA reads TGTGCCTCCGCCACGGGTTCACCCCTCCACTTT. Translated, it gives CASATGSPLHF.

This chain uses TRBV5-4 with TRBJ2-3; 8 nucleotides agree with TRBD2. From germline, CDR1 is SGHNT and CDR2 YYREEE (reference sequence). Trimming removed 0 bases from V and 2 bases from J; junction bases left unmatched: 2. This CDR3 contains 15 residues. CDR3 in amino acids: CASSLELAATDTQYF. The DNA of the CDR3 is TGTGCCAGCAGCTTGGAACTAGCGGCCACAGATACGCAGTATTTT. Filled out from reference TRBV5-4 and TRBJ2-3, the complete variable domain reads ETGVTQSPTHLIKTRGQQVTLRCSSQSGHNTVSWYQQALGQGPQFIFQYYREEENGRGNFPPRFSGLQFPNYSSELNVNALELDDSALYLCASSLELAATDTQYFGPGTRLTVL.

Notes on this clone: Other DNA sequences in this specimen translate into the identical CDR3. This sequence joins TRBV19 and TRBJ1-3, with 7 bases identical to TRBD1. In germline, CDR1 is LNHDA, CDR2 SQIVND (reference sequence). Trimming took 9 bases from V and 4 from J; bases not matched to a gene: 9. The length of the CDR3 is 14 residues. This chain's CDR3 is CASTRGGSGNTIYF. The CDR3 bases are TGTGCCAGCACTCGAGGGGGCTCGGGAAACACCATATATTTT. The variable domain in full, completed from reference TRBV19 and TRBJ1-3, reads DGGITQSPKYLFRKEGQNVTLSCEQNLNHDAMYWYRQDPGQGLRLIYYSQIVNDFQKGDIAEGYSVSREKKESFPLTVTSAQKNPTAFYLCASTRGGSGNTIYFGEGSWLTVV.

The V gene is TRBV18, the J gene TRBJ2-1, with 13 bases lining up with TRBD2. Germline assignment: CDR1 KGHSH and CDR2 LQKENI. The CDR3 has 15 residues. The junction had 9 bases not matched to a gene; V was cut back by 6 bases and J by 10 bases. The CDR3 nucleotides are TGTGCCAGCTCCCCTAGACTAGCGGGAGGCGGGGAGCAGTTCTTC. Protein: CASSPRLAGGGEQFF.

The chain uses TRBV7-2 and TRBJ2-1; 8 nucleotides agree with TRBD1. The CDR3 is 15 amino acids. Germline CDR1 SGHTA, CDR2 FQGNSA. The trim removed 3 bases at V and 5 bases at J, leaving 6 bases unmatched. CDR3 nucleotides: TGTGCCAGCAGCTTCAGGGGGCAATCAAACAATGAGCAGTTCTTC. It codes for CASSFRGQSNNEQFF.

This clone was picked up a small number of times. The chain joins TRBV19 to TRBJ1-1; the D is unclear. The CDR3 totals 14 residues. Trimming shortened V by 6 bases and J by 1 base, and 12 bases separated the two germline ends. CDR1 is LNHDA, CDR2 SQIVND, per germline (reference sequence). CDR3 DNA sequence: TGTGCCAGTAGCCTTTACGGGGAGAACACTGAAGCTTTCTTT. Encoded protein: CASSLYGENTEAFF.

A few counts support this clone. The chain uses TRBV6-5 and TRBJ1-4, with D unclear. The CDR3 is 14 amino acids. With 8 bases removed from V and 0 bases from J, the gap between germline ends came to 10 bases. In germline, CDR1 is MNHEY, CDR2 SVGAGI. CDR3 sequence reads: CASGSYPTNEKLFF. Here the CDR3 DNA reads TGTGCCAGCGGATCGTATCCAACTAATGAAAAACTGTTTTTT.

The chain uses TRBV29-1 and TRBJ2-3; TRBD1 aligns across 7 bases. V shed 8 bases and J 5 bases; nucleotides not matched to a gene: 13. This CDR3 contains 14 residues. The V gene's germline CDR1 is SQVTM and CDR2 ANQGSEA. CDR3 sequence reads: CSFRQGSAGDTQYF. DNA for the CDR3: TGCAGCTTCAGACAGGGCTCGGCAGGAGATACGCAGTATTTT.

The chain is built from TRBV5-6 and TRBJ2-3, with D possibly being TRBD1 (5 bases). The CDR3 runs 16 residues. With 4 bases removed from V and 1 base from J, the gap between germline ends came to 16 bases. Germline V gives CDR1 SGHDT, CDR2 YYEEEE. CDR3 nucleotide sequence: TGTGCCAGCAGCATCCCAGGGAACCGGGGCACAGATACGCAGTATTTT. As protein: CASSIPGNRGTDTQYF. The full variable domain, its missing parts supplied by reference TRBV5-6 and TRBJ2-3, is DAGVTQSPTHLIKTRGQQVTLRCSPKSGHDTVSWYQQALGQGPQFIFQYYEEEERQRGNFPDRFSGHQFPNYSSELNVNALLLGDSALYLCASSIPGNRGTDTQYFGPGTRLTVL.

This chain connects TRBV6-4 to TRBJ2-1, with 9 positions matching TRBD2. CDR3 length: 16 residues. V was clipped by 3 bases and J by 0 bases; unmatched bases: 3. Germline V gene sequence: CDR1 MRHNA, CDR2 SNTAGT. The CDR3 loop is CASSEYSGSSYNEQFF. The CDR3 DNA reads TGTGCCAGCAGTGAATATAGCGGGAGCTCCTACAATGAGCAGTTCTTC.

V and J are TRBV6-6 and TRBJ2-7, with D perhaps matching TRBD2 (5 bases). Trimming pared 0 bases from V and 2 bases from J, leaving 5 bases between. Germline V gene sequence: CDR1 MNHNY, CDR2 SVGAGI (reference sequence). There are 13 residues in the CDR3. DNA of the CDR3: TGTGCCAGCAGTTACTCTAGCGCCTACGAGCAGTACTTC. Translating it yields CASSYSSAYEQYF.

This chain connects TRBV29-1 to TRBJ1-2; maybe TRBD1 (6 bases). Germline CDR1 is SQVTM and CDR2 is ANQGSEA. The V and J ends lost 2 bases and 0 bases respectively, with 13 bases between them. This CDR3 has 15 amino acids. The CDR3 reads CSVEMWTVANYGYTF. DNA for the CDR3: TGCAGCGTTGAAATGTGGACAGTTGCTAACTATGGCTACACCTTC.

The chain employs TRBV6-5 and TRBJ1-3; unclear D gene. Between the trimmed V and J ends, which lost 4 bases and 2 bases, there was a span of 12 bases. The germline V gene encodes CDR1 MNHEY and CDR2 SVGAGI. CDR3 length equals 15 residues. This CDR3 reads CASSLSMAAGNTIYF. The DNA of the CDR3 is TGTGCCAGCAGTTTATCCATGGCGGCTGGAAACACCATATATTTT.

V is TRBV6-4 and J is TRBJ2-1, with TRBD2 matching 9 bases. CDR1 is MRHNA and CDR2 is SNTAGT in the germline V gene. V was clipped by 4 bases and J by 5 bases; unmatched bases: 6. The length of the CDR3 is 15 residues. CDR3 loop: CASSASGEVNNEQFF. CDR3 nucleotides: TGTGCCAGCAGTGCTAGCGGGGAAGTGAACAATGAGCAGTTCTTC.

The rearrangement links TRBV11-3 to TRBJ2-1; D gene uncertain. CDR1 is SGHNT and CDR2 is YENEEA in the germline V gene. With 7 bases removed from V and 0 bases from J, the gap between germline ends came to 16 bases. The CDR3 spans 16 residues. For the CDR3, the DNA is TGTGCCAGCACTCCCCCGATTGAGAGCTCCTACAATGAGCAGTTCTTC. It specifies CASTPPIESSYNEQFF.

The chain employs TRBV4-1 and TRBJ2-3, with TRBD1 matching 9 bases. This CDR3 contains 15 residues. V was clipped by 3 bases and J by 5 bases; unmatched bases: 6. CDR1 and CDR2 from the germline V gene are MGHRA and YSYEKL. The CDR3, as DNA: TGCGCCAGCAGCCACCTACAGGGGGCGAAAGATACGCAGTATTTT. Protein product: CASSHLQGAKDTQYF.

The chain has TRBV11-3 and TRBJ2-7, with 9 positions matching TRBD2. Trimming at V came to 5 bases and at J to 5 bases, leaving 4 bases not matched to a gene. The CDR3 contains 13 residues. Germline values: CDR1 SGHNT, CDR2 YENEEA. The DNA of the CDR3 is TGTGCCAGCAGCCCTAGCGGGATAAACGAGCAGTACGTC. Amino acid sequence: CASSPSGINEQYV.